The sequence of this T cell receptor (beta chain) was determined in a study of OX40 agonist ivuxolimab in advanced cancers. Study context: Ivuxolimab, an agonist antibody against OX40 (CD134), was given to patients. From 23 to 79 years was the age range, with a mean of approximately 63 years, and 70% to 85% were male.

Systemic immunosuppression or a history of autoimmune disease excluded patients. Study results and limitations: The study found among the lowest clonal expansion in partial responders at 0.1-3.0 mg/kg.

A word on this clone: Antigen unknown.

TCRdb's table, derived via immunoSEQ multiplex PCR, lists solely in-frame clones and lacks some. The sample includes tens of thousands of clones, just under 85% of them seen just once. Looked up from germline, CDR1 is MGHRA and CDR2 is YSYEKL. Germline trimming cut 4 bases from V and 3 bases from J; bases unmatched to any gene: 11. The CDR3 sequence is 16 residues long. The V call is TRBV4-1, the J call TRBJ2-7; TRBD1 matches 8 bases. Sequences were derived from CD4+ or CD8+ T cells sorted from blood, sampled in a trial of the OX40 agonist ivuxolimab. The sequence derives from an adult with an advanced solid tumor such as melanoma, head and neck, liver or kidney cancer. CDR3 loop: CASSLGSGQGHYEQYF. The CDR3 coding sequence is TGCGCCAGCAGCCTGGGATCCGGACAGGGCCACTACGAGCAGTACTTC.